What follows describes a single TCR beta chain. This clonotype has more than one count but fewer than ten. The specificity of this receptor is unknown. No much larger clone exists at a distance of one base, and base qualities are not known. The sample originates from a study of T-cell memory formation after mild COVID-19 (dated by TCRdb to the early 2020s). Regarding the complete study: TCR sequence clusters from the two donors were largely donor specific. Two young, previously healthy adult volunteers, one female and one male, were included in the cohort. Longitudinal TCRalpha and TCRbeta repertoire sequencing tracked T-cell clones expanding and contracting after mild COVID-19 in a couple of donors.

Points the paper makes about the study in general: Whether the second-wave clones peaking on day 37 were SARS-CoV-2 specific was not confirmed. Contracting CD4+ clones were found mainly in CM and EM memory subsets, while CD8+ clones were enriched in EMRA. The detection of some responding clones in pre-infection memory suggests that pre-existing cross-reactive memory T cells joined the SARS-CoV-2 response. Balanced CD4/CD8 phenotypes were observed for clones contracting from day 15 to 85, whereas a bias towards CD4+ was observed for a second wave of clones expanding from day 15 to 37. The study included only a couple of mild cases, and larger cohorts that include severe cases with pre-infection samples were judged to be necessary.

The sequencer listed for this sample is Illumina NovaSeq 6000. TCRalpha and TCRbeta cDNA libraries were built by 5'RACE with constant-segment primers, adding sample barcodes and unique molecular identifiers. RNA was extracted from every sample with Trizol reagent. Libraries were amplified in two PCR steps, with a second sample barcode and Illumina TruSeq adapters added in the second step. Libraries were sequenced on an Illumina NovaSeq with 2 x 150 bp paired-end reads. The source study handled its data this way. Demultiplexing of reads and collapsing into UMI-guided consensus sequences were performed with migec v1.2.7. Using mixcr v2.1.11, the UMI consensuses were aligned to TRA and TRB V and J templates and assembled into clonotypes. A clonotype was counted as expanded or contracted only when both edgeR and NoisET called the clonotype significant, with the noise models trained on biological replicates. edgeR calls used a false discovery rate-adjusted p below 0.01 and a log2 fold-change threshold of 1. As an exploratory analysis of dynamics, max-normalized trajectories of the 1000 most abundant clonotypes were examined with PCA combined with hierarchical clustering. Each responding clone was given a CD4 or CD8 phenotype based on the CD4+ and CD8+ repertoires, which had been sequenced separately. In-frame beta chains were kept once TCRdb had trimmed the public reads at Q25 with fastp and called clones with MiXCR. All rows with the same CDR3 protein become a single entry with the most common DNA and genes. The V and J calls follow TCRdb's processing rather than the paper's. The sample has around 200,000 distinct CDR3 sequences on record, around 27% of them singletons. The ten largest make up about an eighth of the sample.

The CDR3 goes from the cysteine to the phenylalanine over 15 residues. Only the CDR3 DNA stays, 45 bases, in frame from base 1. CDR1 and CDR2 were assigned from the germline V gene (reference sequence) as LNHDA and SQIVND. The V and J ends are trimmed by 7 bases and 0 bases, leaving 13 bases between them. Ficoll-Paque density gradient centrifugation was used to isolate PBMCs. The chain joins TRBV19 to TRBJ2-1; no D segment can be confidently identified. Sequenced sample: PBMCs or a T cell subset sorted from them (not recorded which). The clonotype was recovered from an adult woman who had mild COVID-19 (a few samples of this study predate the infection). The sample titles of this study are shuffled in the database, so cell type and time point are left out; the donor was told from shared clones. CDR3 sequence: CASTSVASSYNEQFF. The sequence in DNA is TGTGCCAGTACCTCGGTAGCCAGCTCCTACAATGAGCAGTTCTTC.